Below, one T cell receptor beta chain is given with its context. Its target is not known. This sample stems from a study of cytomegalovirus exposure and HLA in healthy donors. At the time of sampling, donors were nominally healthy, though unrecorded immune exposures were likely. Study observations and caveats: Among TCR beta chains of equal frequency, HLA-associated ones were more clonally expanded in a later analysis. Reportedly, cytomegalovirus status was diagnosed with high sensitivity and specificity. One later analysis reportedly identified an Asian-associated ancestry cluster that showed fewer N-insertions than the roughly 720-donor mean.

The PCR employed 60 Vbeta primers together with 13 Jbeta primers. Only in-frame clones appear in the TCRdb table, and some are missing; sequencing was by immunoSEQ multiplex PCR. The sample holds 250,000 or so clones, more than 70% seen once. The CDR3 is 14 residues long. V lost 5 bases and J lost 4; bases outside the gene matches: 9. Germline CDR1 and CDR2: GTSNPN and SVGIG (reference sequence). The gene calls are TRBV30 and TRBJ2-3; TRBD2 matches 7 bases. Material: PBMCs. The receptor comes from a human donor in good health. The CDR3 sequence is CAWGLGTGADTQYF. The CDR3 nucleotides are TGTGCCTGGGGACTAGGAACGGGGGCAGATACGCAGTATTTT.